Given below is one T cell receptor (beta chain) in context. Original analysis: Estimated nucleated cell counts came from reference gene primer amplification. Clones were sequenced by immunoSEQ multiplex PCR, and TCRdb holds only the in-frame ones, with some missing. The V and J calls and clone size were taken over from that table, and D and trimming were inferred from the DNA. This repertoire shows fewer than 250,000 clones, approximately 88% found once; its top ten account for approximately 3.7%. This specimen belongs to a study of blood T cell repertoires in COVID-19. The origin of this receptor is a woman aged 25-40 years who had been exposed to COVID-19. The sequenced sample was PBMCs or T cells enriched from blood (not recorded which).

The CDR3 DNA is TGTGCCTGGCAGGGGTTAACTGGAAACACCATATATTTT. It specifies CAWQGLTGNTIYF. The rearrangement links TRBV30 to TRBJ1-3; a possible D gene is TRBD1 (6 bases). Between the trimmed V and J ends, which lost 5 bases and 2 bases, there was a span of 10 bases. Germline V gene data show CDR1 as GTSNPN and CDR2 as SVGIG (reference sequence). The CDR3 totals 13 residues. The whole variable domain, filled in from reference TRBV30 and TRBJ1-3, reads SQTIHQWPATLVQPVGSPLSLECTVEGTSNPNLYWYRQAAGRGLQLLFYSVGIGQISSEVPQNLSASRPQDRQFILSSKKLLLSDSGFYLCAWQGLTGNTIYFGEGSWLTVV.